This TCR beta chain was sequenced for a study of T cell repertoires in cytomegalovirus infection. The table lists this clonotype with a few counts. The antigen is unknown. Germline V lookup: CDR1 DFQATT, CDR2 SNEGSKA (reference sequence). Germline trimming cut 3 bases from V and 0 bases from J; bases unmatched to any gene: 5. This CDR3 has 16 amino acids. TCRdb independently ran MiXCR on the reads; one entry per CDR3 protein. The sample contains hundreds of thousands of distinct CDR3 sequences, around 30% of which appear only once. The chain joins TRBV20-1 to TRBJ2-1, with TRBD2 matching over 10 bases. Here the sequenced sample was cultured PBMCs, taken from culture after CMV antigen stimulation. The sequence was obtained from a human donor in good health (CMV status not recorded). Some clones in this sample may be carry-over from other donors' samples. The CDR3 is CSARLLAGSSYNEQFF. The DNA of the CDR3 is TGCAGTGCTAGGTTACTAGCGGGATCCTCCTACAATGAGCAGTTCTTC.